The 17 T cell receptor beta chains below were found in one sample sequenced in a study of shared clonotypes between healthy human individuals. Profiled with immunoSEQ multiplex PCR; TCRdb holds only in-frame clones, not every one. The sample records approximately 1.1 million clones, roughly 74% being singletons. Material for sequencing was memory CD4+ T cells from PBMCs. As for subset: CD45RA-negative fraction. The receptors were gathered from a man aged 18 to 35 in good health. Some clones in this sample may be carry-over from other donors' samples.

The chain combines TRBV5-4 with TRBJ1-2; 9 bases line up with TRBD1. CDR3 length: 14 residues. From germline, CDR1 is SGHNT and CDR2 YYREEE (reference sequence). V lost 4 bases, J lost 4 bases, and 5 bases stayed unmatched. CDR3 bases: TGTGCCAGCAGCCCGGGACAGGGCAGCTATGGCTACACCTTC. It is translated as CASSPGQGSYGYTF. The full variable domain, its missing parts supplied by reference TRBV5-4 and TRBJ1-2, is ETGVTQSPTHLIKTRGQQVTLRCSSQSGHNTVSWYQQALGQGPQFIFQYYREEENGRGNFPPRFSGLQFPNYSSELNVNALELDDSALYLCASSPGQGSYGYTFGSGTRLTVV.

This chain uses TRBV6-1 with TRBJ2-1; 8 positions match TRBD2. The CDR3 loop spans 15 amino acids. The ends lost 9 bases at V and 4 bases at J; junction bases unmatched: 11. Germline CDR1 is MNHNS and CDR2 is SASEGT. The CDR3, as DNA: TGTGCCAGTCGCCCACTAGCGGAGGTGTACAATGAGCAGTTCTTC. Residues: CASRPLAEVYNEQFF.

The V call is TRBV2, the J call TRBJ2-3; unclear D gene. Per germline, CDR1 SNHLY and CDR2 FYNNEI. The V end was cut by 9 bases, the J end by 6 bases, with 4 bases between. This CDR3 has 9 amino acids. DNA for the CDR3: TGTGCCAGTGGGGATACGCAGTATTTT. This sequence encodes CASGDTQYF.

This chain links TRBV6-6 with TRBJ1-2; TRBD1 is a possible D gene (5 bases). The V gene lost 5 bases and the J gene lost 4 bases, with 14 bases spanning the gap. The CDR3 is 14 residues long. CDR1 and CDR2 from the germline V gene are MNHNY and SVGAGI (reference sequence). This chain's CDR3 is CASSHRGPAYGYTF. The CDR3 DNA reads TGTGCCAGCAGTCACCGGGGACCCGCCTATGGCTACACCTTC.

Written as DNA, the CDR3 is TGTGCCAGCTCACCACCGGACCTCGGCGCCTACAATGAGCAGTTCTTC. It yields the protein CASSPPDLGAYNEQFF. The chain is built from TRBV18 and TRBJ2-1; D uncertain. Germline V gives CDR1 KGHSH, CDR2 LQKENI. Between the trimmed V and J ends, which lost 0 bases and 2 bases, there was a span of 11 bases. This CDR3 region has 16 residues.

The chain employs TRBV5-1 and TRBJ1-5; the match to TRBD1 covers 8 bases. The CDR3 covers 15 residues. Per germline, CDR1 SGHRS and CDR2 YFSETQ. The J segment lost 7 bases and the V segment lost 0 bases, leaving 6 bases of the junction unmatched. CDR3 nucleotides: TGCGCCAGCAGCTTGGAGGGACAGGCCGCGCAGCCCCAGCATTTT. Amino acids: CASSLEGQAAQPQHF.

In this sample, this clone turned up many times. Other DNA sequences within the sample encode an identical CDR3. CDR3 DNA sequence: TGTGCCAGCAGCTTCTGGGGTTCCACAGATACGCAGTATTTT. Translation gives CASSFWGSTDTQYF. V usage is TRBV7-2 and J usage is TRBJ2-3; D is unclear. V was pared by 3 bases and J by 2 bases, with 9 bases between. Germline V gene lookup returns CDR1 SGHTA and CDR2 FQGNSA. The CDR3 contains 14 residues.

This clone was recorded only once. V and J are TRBV5-4 and TRBJ1-2; TRBD1 matches at 12 bases. Trimming took 4 bases from V and 0 from J; bases not matched to a gene: 7. In germline, CDR1 is SGHNT, CDR2 YYREEE (reference sequence). The CDR3 spans 17 residues. CDR3 protein: CASSPGQGAFTNYGYTF. For the CDR3, the DNA is TGTGCCAGCAGCCCGGGACAGGGGGCATTTACTAACTATGGCTACACCTTC.

The chain combines TRBV27 with TRBJ2-1; 12 positions match TRBD2. The V and J ends lost 7 bases and 4 bases, in that order; junction bases with no gene match: 8. CDR1 and CDR2 (germline): MNHEY, SMNVEV (reference sequence). The CDR3 has 16 amino acids. CDR3 amino acids: CASKTSGTSGYNEQFF. CDR3 sequence (DNA): TGTGCCAGCAAAACCTCCGGGACTAGCGGGTACAATGAGCAGTTCTTC.

The V call is TRBV9, the J call TRBJ1-3; D unresolved. This CDR3 has 16 residues. The germline CDR1 and CDR2 sequences are SGDLS and YYNGEE. V lost 0 bases to trimming and J lost 4 bases, with 14 bases between them. The CDR3 region is CASSVVPTSGGNTIYF. The DNA for the CDR3 is TGTGCCAGCAGCGTAGTTCCCACGAGTGGAGGAAACACCATATATTTT.

The gene calls are TRBV18 and TRBJ1-2; a possible D gene is TRBD1 (5 bases). Trimming shortened V by 4 bases and J by 1 base, and 7 bases separated the two germline ends. The CDR3 contains 13 residues. The germline V gene has CDR1 KGHSH and CDR2 LQKENI. CDR3 loop: CASSLGVNYGYTF. CDR3 DNA sequence: TGTGCCAGCTCACTGGGGGTTAACTATGGCTACACCTTC.

This clone was counted between two and nine times. Other nucleotide sequences from this sample produce the same CDR3. J is TRBJ2-7 and V is TRBV30; tentatively, D is TRBD2 (6 bases). The length of the CDR3 is 11 residues. Germline CDR1 is GTSNPN and CDR2 is SVGIG (reference sequence). V lost 0 bases, J lost 7 bases, and 7 bases lay in between. The CDR3 DNA sequence: TGTGCCTGGAGTGTACGGGGGGAGCAGTACTTC. Translation: CAWSVRGEQYF.

This clone was detected only a few times. This chain joins TRBV9 and TRBJ1-1; no definite D call. CDR1 and CDR2 from the germline V gene are SGDLS and YYNGEE. The CDR3 runs 16 residues. The ends were cut back, 4 bases at V and 1 base at J, with 17 bases in the middle. DNA of the CDR3: TGTGCCAGCAGCCCCACAAGCGTGTTTGGGAACACTGAAGCTTTCTTT. Its protein product is CASSPTSVFGNTEAFF.

This clone was recorded only once. The V gene is TRBV5-4, the J gene TRBJ2-5; 14 bases line up with TRBD2. CDR3 size: 16 residues. CDR1 and CDR2 from the germline V gene are SGHNT and YYREEE (reference sequence). The trim removed 4 bases at V and 4 bases at J, leaving 6 bases unmatched. The CDR3 DNA sequence: TGTGCCAGCAGCCTCGGGACTAGCGGGAGTGGAGAGACCCAGTACTTC. Translated: CASSLGTSGSGETQYF.

Comments on this clone: Other DNA sequences in the sample encode the same CDR3. In DNA form, the CDR3 reads TGTGCCAGCAGTTTATCGGCAGGCTATGGCTACACCTTC. Amino acid sequence: CASSLSAGYGYTF. This chain uses TRBV28 with TRBJ1-2; D is unresolved. V was clipped by 1 base and J by 4 bases, with 7 bases between them. This CDR3 has 13 residues. Germline V CDR1 and CDR2: MDHEN, SYDVKM.

As regards this clone: Different DNA sequences within this sample yield the same CDR3. The genes are TRBV9 and TRBJ1-3; no reliable D call. The CDR3 length is 13 residues. V shed 4 bases and J shed 4 bases, with 9 bases lying between them. CDR1 and CDR2 from the germline V gene are SGDLS and YYNGEE. CDR3 sequence: CASSSPPGNTIYF. The DNA of the CDR3 is TGTGCCAGCAGCTCCCCCCCCGGAAACACCATATATTTT. Drawing the rest from reference TRBV9 and TRBJ1-3, the complete variable domain is DSGVTQTPKHLITATGQRVTLRCSPRSGDLSVYWYQQSLDQGLQFLIQYYNGEERAKGNILERFSAQQFPDLHSELNLSSLELGDSALYFCASSSPPGNTIYFGEGSWLTVV.

This clone appeared a single time. The chain links TRBV7-2 to TRBJ1-4; perhaps TRBD1 as D (5 bases). Germline CDR1 reads SGHTA; CDR2 reads FQGNSA. The CDR3 extends over 16 amino acids. V gave up 5 bases and J gave up 7 bases, with 20 bases separating them. CDR3 region: CASSPSSRVRSEKLFF. CDR3 DNA: TGTGCCAGCAGCCCCAGCTCCAGGGTCAGGAGTGAAAAACTGTTTTTT.